This T cell receptor beta chain came from a study of blood T cells in healthy people across ages. Germline V CDR1 and CDR2: SGHDN, FVKESK. This CDR3 is 13 amino acids long. Trimming removed 9 bases from V and 1 base from J, with 13 bases in between. Primed by a sample-barcoded 5' primer and a J-beta primer mix, a second PCR proceeded for about 6 to 11 cycles. TCRdb ran MiXCR on the 5' RACE reads and lists one entry per CDR3 protein. The sample has 1.5 million to 2 million distinct CDR3 sequences; 25% to 30% are singletons. A minimum of 5 micrograms of total RNA was extracted per sample. Input material: blood. The chain links TRBV14 to TRBJ2-7, with D maybe TRBD2 (6 bases). The source of this sequence is a woman aged 30 to 39 in good health. CDR3 nucleotide sequence: TGTGCCAGTCGGGGGACTCAGTCCTACGAGCAGTACTTC. Translated, it gives CASRGTQSYEQYF.